One and the same sample provided the 20 T cell receptor beta chains below, sequenced in a study of T cell changes during pregnancy in multiple sclerosis. The data were produced by immunoSEQ multiplex PCR, yet TCRdb's version contains in-frame clones alone and is incomplete. The repertoire holds about 69,000 clones, with more than 85% as singletons. The sequenced sample was CD4+ T cells from peripheral blood mononuclear cells, obtained in the third trimester of pregnancy. All receptors derive from a female donor in good health, enrolled as a control in a pregnancy study.

The V gene is TRBV19, the J gene TRBJ2-3, with D maybe TRBD2 (7 bases). V was clipped by 3 bases and J by 2 bases, with 18 bases between them. In germline, CDR1 is LNHDA, CDR2 SQIVND (reference sequence). This CDR3 comprises 17 residues. The CDR3 is CASSIVGGRGTTDTQYF. The CDR3 DNA is TGTGCCAGTAGTATCGTCGGGGGGAGGGGGACCACAGATACGCAGTATTTT.

V is TRBV7-2 and J is TRBJ1-1; D might be TRBD1 (5 bases). The CDR3 length is 14 residues. V was cut by 1 base and J by 2 bases, with 8 bases left in between. Germline V lookup: CDR1 SGHTA, CDR2 FQGNSA. The CDR3 DNA follows: TGTGCCAGCAGCTTAGGGACAAGCAACACTGAAGCTTTCTTT. Encoded protein: CASSLGTSNTEAFF.

This clone occurred a few times. V is TRBV7-2 and J is TRBJ1-4; D remains unclear. CDR3 length: 13 amino acids. The germline CDR1 and CDR2 sequences are SGHTA and FQGNSA. Deletions cut 3 bases from V and 7 bases from J, with 9 bases between. CDR3: CASSFNSGEKLFF. In DNA, the CDR3 is TGTGCCAGCAGCTTCAATTCAGGTGAAAAACTGTTTTTT.

The rearrangement uses TRBV9 and TRBJ1-1; 7 nucleotides line up with TRBD1. The germline gives CDR1 SGDLS, CDR2 YYNGEE. The CDR3 has 15 residues. With V trimmed by 5 bases and J by 1 base, 8 bases remained unmatched. CDR3 nucleotide sequence: TGTGCCAGCAGTCTATCCGGGACAGAGAACACTGAAGCTTTCTTT. Residues: CASSLSGTENTEAFF.

V and J are TRBV7-9 and TRBJ1-2; no firm D call. The length of the CDR3 is 12 residues. The germline V and J ends were trimmed by 1 base and 8 bases, with 8 bases remaining between them. Germline CDR1 and CDR2: SEHNR and FQNEAQ (reference sequence). CDR3 in amino acids: CASSLVERGYTF. CDR3 nucleotides: TGTGCCAGCAGCTTAGTGGAGAGGGGCTACACCTTC.

The chain carries TRBV25-1 and TRBJ2-3; 7 bases fit TRBD1. The germline V gene encodes CDR1 MGHDK and CDR2 SYGVNS. Unmatched junction bases numbered 8, after V lost 6 bases and J lost 2 bases. The length of the CDR3 is 15 residues. The CDR3 region is CASRPQGRNTDTQYF. The CDR3, as DNA: TGTGCCAGCAGGCCACAGGGGCGTAACACAGATACGCAGTATTTT.

The chain combines TRBV2 with TRBJ2-1; 8 bases are shared with TRBD1. The germline CDR1 and CDR2 sequences are SNHLY and FYNNEI. The junction had 10 bases not matched to a gene; V was cut back by 4 bases and J by 8 bases. This CDR3 comprises 15 residues. This CDR3 reads CASSVQGDGVDEQFF. DNA of the CDR3: TGTGCCAGCAGTGTACAGGGGGACGGGGTGGATGAGCAGTTCTTC.

The chain employs TRBV7-3 and TRBJ1-6; D unclear. The germline CDR1 and CDR2 sequences are SGHTA and FQGTGA. This CDR3 is built from 14 residues. Trimming removed 0 bases at V and 5 bases at J, with 5 bases between. This CDR3 is CASSLTRHNSPLHF. The CDR3, as DNA: TGTGCCAGCAGCTTAACCAGGCATAATTCACCCCTCCACTTT.

The rearrangement links TRBV7-9 to TRBJ1-5, with D perhaps TRBD1 (5 bases). The V gene lost 4 bases and the J gene lost 4 bases, with 8 bases spanning the gap. CDR1 is SEHNR, CDR2 FQNEAQ, per germline (reference sequence). The CDR3 has 13 residues. CDR3 loop: CASSSDTNQPQHF. The CDR3 coding sequence is TGTGCCAGCAGCTCGGACACTAATCAGCCCCAGCATTTT.

The chain combines TRBV5-6 with TRBJ1-1; the D is unclear. Germline V lookup: CDR1 SGHDT, CDR2 YYEEEE. This CDR3 has 13 amino acids. Trimming pared 4 bases from V and 11 bases from J, leaving 18 bases between. The CDR3 here is CASSLDAHPEAFF. The CDR3 bases are TGTGCCAGCAGCCTGGACGCCCATCCCGAGGCTTTCTTT.

The chain recombines TRBV18 with TRBJ1-6, with D tentatively TRBD1 (5 bases). The CDR3 loop spans 14 amino acids. Trimming shortened V by 3 bases and J by 11 bases, and 14 bases separated the two germline ends. Germline V gene sequence: CDR1 KGHSH, CDR2 LQKENI. CDR3 region: CASSPGRAEPPLHF. CDR3 sequence (DNA): TGTGCCAGCTCACCGGGCAGGGCCGAACCACCCCTCCACTTT. Variable domain in full (rest from reference TRBV18 and TRBJ1-6): NAGVMQNPRHLVRRRGQEARLRCSPMKGHSHVYWYRQLPEEGLKFMVYLQKENIIDESGMPKERFSAEFPKEGPSILRIQQVVRGDSAAYFCASSPGRAEPPLHFGNGTRLTVT.

The V gene is TRBV19, the J gene TRBJ1-3; D not resolved. This CDR3 has 16 residues. V was pared by 3 bases and J by 0 bases, with 12 bases between. Germline V gene lookup returns CDR1 LNHDA and CDR2 SQIVND (reference sequence). Written as DNA, the CDR3 is TGTGCCAGTAGTATTCAGGCAGAGCTCTCTGGAAACACCATATATTTT. Translating it yields CASSIQAELSGNTIYF. Supplemented by reference TRBV19 and TRBJ1-3, the full variable domain reads DGGITQSPKYLFRKEGQNVTLSCEQNLNHDAMYWYRQDPGQGLRLIYYSQIVNDFQKGDIAEGYSVSREKKESFPLTVTSAQKNPTAFYLCASSIQAELSGNTIYFGEGSWLTVV.

In its sample, this clone was seen a few times. V and J are TRBV7-2 and TRBJ1-1, with a possible D match to TRBD1 (5 bases). CDR1 is SGHTA, CDR2 FQGNSA, per germline. V was trimmed by 0 bases and J by 2 bases, leaving 7 bases between them. The length of the CDR3 is 14 residues. The CDR3 DNA reads TGTGCCAGCAGCTTAGCGCAGGGTAACACTGAAGCTTTCTTT. Translated, it gives CASSLAQGNTEAFF.

A remark on this clone: The sample holds other DNA sequences that translate to the same CDR3. For the CDR3, the DNA is TGTGCCAGCAGCTTAGGACTAGCGGGGGGAACCGGGGAGCTGTTTTTT. Its translation is CASSLGLAGGTGELFF. The chain joins TRBV7-3 to TRBJ2-2; 14 nucleotides match TRBD2. V was clipped by 2 bases and J by 5 bases; unmatched bases: 1. CDR3 length: 16 amino acids. Germline-derived CDR1 and CDR2 are SGHTA and FQGTGA.

The chain links TRBV2 to TRBJ1-5; the match to TRBD1 covers 10 bases. The CDR3 is 16 amino acids. V was clipped by 6 bases and J by 3 bases; unmatched bases: 8. Germline CDR1 reads SNHLY; CDR2 reads FYNNEI. The CDR3: CASSPRTGGVNQPQHF. DNA for the CDR3: TGTGCCAGCAGCCCCAGGACAGGGGGAGTCAATCAGCCCCAGCATTTT.

The chain couples TRBV4-2 to TRBJ2-1; 11 positions match TRBD2. Germline loops: CDR1 LGHNA, CDR2 YNFKEQ. The V and J ends lost 1 base and 6 bases, in that order; junction bases with no gene match: 11. The CDR3 runs to 18 residues. Here the CDR3 reads CASSQVGSGGAVGNEQFF. DNA for the CDR3: TGTGCCAGCAGCCAAGTGGGTAGCGGGGGGGCCGTAGGCAATGAGCAGTTCTTC.

The rearrangement joins TRBV9 to TRBJ1-3; tentative D call: TRBD1 (6 bases). The CDR3 loop spans 14 amino acids. V was pared by 5 bases and J by 4 bases, with 13 bases between. Germline V lookup: CDR1 SGDLS, CDR2 YYNGEE. The CDR3 region is CASSGEGGGNTIYF. The DNA of the CDR3 is TGTGCCAGCAGTGGCGAAGGGGGAGGAAACACCATATATTTT. The full variable domain, completed using reference TRBV9 and TRBJ1-3, is DSGVTQTPKHLITATGQRVTLRCSPRSGDLSVYWYQQSLDQGLQFLIQYYNGEERAKGNILERFSAQQFPDLHSELNLSSLELGDSALYFCASSGEGGGNTIYFGEGSWLTVV.

This chain links TRBV5-4 with TRBJ2-5; the D gene is possibly TRBD1 (5 bases). Germline lookup yields CDR1 SGHNT and CDR2 YYREEE (reference sequence). The length of the CDR3 is 16 residues. Trimming took off 0 bases at V and 1 base at J, with 13 bases between the two ends. Written as DNA, the CDR3 is TGTGCCAGCAGCTTGGACCCTACAGGTTTCCAAGAGACCCAGTACTTC. It codes for CASSLDPTGFQETQYF.

The chain recombines TRBV27 with TRBJ1-1; TRBD1 matches 8 bases. V shed 9 bases, J shed 1 base, and the junction held 10 bases outside the gene matches. Germline V CDR1 and CDR2: MNHEY, SMNVEV (reference sequence). CDR3 size: 15 residues. CDR3 DNA: TGTGCCAGTATACGGCAGGGGGCACAGAACACTGAAGCTTTCTTT. Translating gives CASIRQGAQNTEAFF.

V usage is TRBV6-4 and J usage is TRBJ1-1; no clear D. The CDR3 covers 13 residues. Germline assignment: CDR1 MRHNA and CDR2 SNTAGT. Trimming took off 3 bases at V and 1 base at J, with 6 bases between the two ends. The CDR3 is CASSEAPNTEAFF. In nucleotides, the CDR3 is TGTGCCAGCAGTGAGGCACCGAACACTGAAGCTTTCTTT.